The clone carrying this T cell receptor beta chain was recorded at least ten times. One entry per CDR3 protein results from TCRdb running MiXCR on the 5' RACE reads. The table lists about 63,000 distinct CDR3 sequences, about 17% of them singletons. Between the trimmed V and J ends, which lost 5 bases and 8 bases, there was a span of 12 bases. Germline lookup yields CDR1 MNHEY and CDR2 SMNVEV (reference sequence). The CDR3 has 12 residues. The data are from a study of T cells of healthy individuals. The chain has TRBV27 and TRBJ1-1, with a weak D call TRBD1 (6 bases). This clonotype originated in a human donor in good health. CDR3 sequence (DNA): TGTGCCAGCAGTCAGTCCGGGACAGAAGCTTTCTTT. Protein product: CASSQSGTEAFF.